The entry below gives a single T cell receptor beta chain sequence along with its context. The antigen it recognizes is unknown. There are no base qualities to consult, and no much larger clone falls within one base. The data derive from a study of a mutant IDH1 vaccine in newly diagnosed glioma (dated by TCRdb to about 2021). Some background on the complete study: Eight vaccinations were administered to patients in weeks 1, 3, 5, 7, 11, 15, 19 and 23, corresponding to visits V03 through V10. Of the approximately 34 patients who were treated, about 62% were male and roughly 38% were female, and the mean age was about 40 years. Before enrollment, most patients had been given radiochemotherapy with temozolomide as standard therapy, while the rest had received either radiotherapy alone or temozolomide alone. Six visits were used for peripheral blood collection: V03 (baseline), V05, V07, V10, V12 and V13. Longitudinal TCRB deep sequencing was done for 20 to 25 treated patients, wherever samples were available for exploratory analyses. Vaccination was initiated 4-6 weeks after radiotherapy alone, or concurrently with temozolomide cycles in the chemotherapy-containing groups. Overall study results and their limits: Immune responses induced by the vaccine were seen in about 93% of patients across multiple MHC alleles. Changes in the top peripheral T cell clonotypes picked up by TCRB sequencing did not appear to be linked to pseudoprogression. Selection of PBMC samples for TCRB deep sequencing was based on availability. The authors noted that analyses of patient blood samples could not be reproduced because of sample limitations.

The CDR3 measures 12 amino acids from cysteine to phenylalanine. Kept here is only the CDR3 DNA, which spans 36 bases and is read in frame from base 1. Cut back by 5 bases and 6 bases, the V and J ends lie 9 bases apart. Sequences SEHNR (CDR1) and FQNEAQ (CDR2) are obtained from the germline V gene (reference sequence). Libraries were built with the immunoSEQ multiplex PCR assay. Rearranged TCR beta chain sequences were amplified using the hsTCRB Kit according to the manufacturer's protocol. Sequencing of TCRB libraries was carried out on an Illumina MiSeq. The authors' pipeline ran thus. The proprietary platform of the kit vendor was used for demultiplexing, trimming and gene mapping. TCRdb obtained this table from immuneACCESS and retained in-frame rearrangements with V and J assigned. These tables miss some clones; where compared with another copy, unresolved V genes account for less than half of the shortfall, and the remainder is unexplained. V and J calls plus clone size are reproduced from that table; the DNA served to infer D and trimming. Counted in this sample were tens of thousands of clones; 75% to 85% of them appeared once. Of the sample, more than 5% falls within the top ten clones.

The sample's time point label, in plain terms: week 5, during vaccination. Every vaccine dose consisted of 300 ug of a 20-mer mutant IDH1 peptide in Montanide, administered subcutaneously together with topical imiquimod. Donors had newly diagnosed WHO grade 3 or 4 IDH1-mutant astrocytomas with loss of nuclear ATRX. The samples were drawn from NOA16, a multicentre, single-arm, open-label phase I trial in Germany that tested a mutant IDH1 peptide vaccine in humans for the first time. Genomic DNA for TCRB sequencing was extracted from EDTA blood using the DNeasy Blood and Tissue Kit. The sample here was PBMCs, taken from a glioma patient whose treatment included an IDH1 peptide vaccine. The source is a man in his forties or fifties with glioma. The chain uses TRBV7-9 and TRBJ2-3, with TRBD1 perhaps the D gene, on 6 matching bases. The nucleotide sequence is given as TGTGCCAGCAGCCCGAGGGGGGATACGCAGTATTTT. Its translation is CASSPRGDTQYF.